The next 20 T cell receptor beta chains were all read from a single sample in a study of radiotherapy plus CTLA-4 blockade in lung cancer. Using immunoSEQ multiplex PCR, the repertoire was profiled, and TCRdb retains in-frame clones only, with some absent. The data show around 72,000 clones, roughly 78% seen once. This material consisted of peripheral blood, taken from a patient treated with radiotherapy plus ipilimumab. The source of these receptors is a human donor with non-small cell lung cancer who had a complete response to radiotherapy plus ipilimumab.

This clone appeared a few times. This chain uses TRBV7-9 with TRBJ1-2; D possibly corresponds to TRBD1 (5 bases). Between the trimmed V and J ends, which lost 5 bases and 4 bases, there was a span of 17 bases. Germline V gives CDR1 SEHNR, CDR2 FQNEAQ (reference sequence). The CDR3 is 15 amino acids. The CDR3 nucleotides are TGTGCCAGCAGCCGACCCCCCACAGGACCCTATGGCTACACCTTC. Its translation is CASSRPPTGPYGYTF.

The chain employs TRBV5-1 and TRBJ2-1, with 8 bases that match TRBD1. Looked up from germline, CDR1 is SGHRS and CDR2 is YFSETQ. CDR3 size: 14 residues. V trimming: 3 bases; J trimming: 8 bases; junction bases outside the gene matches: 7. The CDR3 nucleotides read TGCGCCAGCAGCTCGGACAGGGTGTTGGATGAGCAGTTCTTC. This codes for CASSSDRVLDEQFF.

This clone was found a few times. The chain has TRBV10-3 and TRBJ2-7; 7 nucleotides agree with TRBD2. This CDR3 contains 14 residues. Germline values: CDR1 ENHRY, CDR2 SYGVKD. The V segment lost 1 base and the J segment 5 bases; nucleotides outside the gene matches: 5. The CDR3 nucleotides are TGTGCCATCAGTGAGTTCGGGGGAGGGAACGAGCAGTACGTC. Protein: CAISEFGGGNEQYV.

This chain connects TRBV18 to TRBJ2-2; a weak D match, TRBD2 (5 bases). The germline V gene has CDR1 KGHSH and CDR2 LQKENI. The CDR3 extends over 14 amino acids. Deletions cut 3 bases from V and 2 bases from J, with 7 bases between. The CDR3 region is CASSPTGNTGELFF. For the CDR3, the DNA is TGTGCCAGCTCACCTACGGGAAACACCGGGGAGCTGTTTTTT.

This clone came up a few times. The CDR3 reads CASSLLGETQYF. Written as DNA, the CDR3 is TGCGCCAGCAGCTTGCTTGGAGAGACCCAGTACTTC. V is TRBV5-1 and J is TRBJ2-5, with D unresolved. Trimming pared 1 base from V and 4 bases from J, leaving 5 bases between. The V gene's germline CDR1 is SGHRS and CDR2 YFSETQ. The length of the CDR3 is 12 residues.

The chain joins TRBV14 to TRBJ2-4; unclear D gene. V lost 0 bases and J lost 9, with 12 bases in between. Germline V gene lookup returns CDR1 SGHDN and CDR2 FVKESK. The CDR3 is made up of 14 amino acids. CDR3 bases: TGTGCCAGCAGCCAAGAGGCTAGAGCGAGCATTCAGTACTTC. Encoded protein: CASSQEARASIQYF.

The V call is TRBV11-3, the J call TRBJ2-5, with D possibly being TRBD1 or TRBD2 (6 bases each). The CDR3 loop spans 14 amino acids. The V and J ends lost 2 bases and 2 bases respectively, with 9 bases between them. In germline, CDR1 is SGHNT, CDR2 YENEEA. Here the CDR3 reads CASSLTGRQETQYF. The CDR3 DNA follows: TGTGCCAGCAGCTTAACAGGGAGGCAAGAGACCCAGTACTTC.

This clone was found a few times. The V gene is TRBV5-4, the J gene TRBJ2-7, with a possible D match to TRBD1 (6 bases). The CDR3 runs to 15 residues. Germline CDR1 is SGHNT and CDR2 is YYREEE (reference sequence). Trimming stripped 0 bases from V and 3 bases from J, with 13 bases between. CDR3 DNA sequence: TGTGCCAGCAGCTTGGGGTACGCAGGGGACTACGAGCAGTACTTC. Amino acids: CASSLGYAGDYEQYF. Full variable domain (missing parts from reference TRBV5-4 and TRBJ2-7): ETGVTQSPTHLIKTRGQQVTLRCSSQSGHNTVSWYQQALGQGPQFIFQYYREEENGRGNFPPRFSGLQFPNYSSELNVNALELDDSALYLCASSLGYAGDYEQYFGPGTRLTVT.

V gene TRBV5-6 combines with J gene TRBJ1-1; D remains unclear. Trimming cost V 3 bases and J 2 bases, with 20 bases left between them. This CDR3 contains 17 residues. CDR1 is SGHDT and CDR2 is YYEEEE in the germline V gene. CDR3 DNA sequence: TGTGCCAGCAGCTCCACGACCAAAAAGAGGGTAAACACTGAAGCTTTCTTT. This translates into CASSSTTKKRVNTEAFF.

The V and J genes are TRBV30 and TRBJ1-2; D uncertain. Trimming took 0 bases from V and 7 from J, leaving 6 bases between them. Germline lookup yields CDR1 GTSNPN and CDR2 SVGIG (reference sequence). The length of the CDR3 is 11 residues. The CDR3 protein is CAWSVRAGYTF. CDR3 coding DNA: TGTGCCTGGAGTGTGAGGGCTGGCTACACCTTC.

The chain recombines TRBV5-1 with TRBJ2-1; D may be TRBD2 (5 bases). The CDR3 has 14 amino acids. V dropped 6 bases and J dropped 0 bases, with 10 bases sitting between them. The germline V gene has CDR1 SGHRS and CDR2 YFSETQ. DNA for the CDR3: TGCGCCAGCACCCTCGAGGGCTCCTACAATGAGCAGTTCTTC. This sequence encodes CASTLEGSYNEQFF.

This CDR3 reads CASSPGDPHYGYTF. The CDR3 DNA reads TGCGCCAGCAGCCCCGGAGACCCGCACTATGGCTACACCTTC. The genes are TRBV5-1 and TRBJ1-2; unclear D gene. Germline V gene sequence: CDR1 SGHRS, CDR2 YFSETQ. This CDR3 contains 14 residues. Trimming took off 4 bases at V and 3 bases at J, with 13 bases between the two ends.

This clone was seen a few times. CDR3 loop: CASTRVNTEAFF. The CDR3 DNA sequence: TGTGCCAGCACTCGGGTGAACACTGAAGCTTTCTTT. V usage is TRBV7-8 and J usage is TRBJ1-1; no firm D call. Germline CDR1 is SGHVS and CDR2 is FQNEAQ. The CDR3 spans 12 residues. V was cut by 7 bases and J by 0 bases, with 6 bases left in between. Using reference TRBV7-8 and TRBJ1-1 for the parts outside the CDR3, the full variable domain is GAGVSQSPRYKVAKRGQDVALRCDPISGHVSLFWYQQALGQGPEFLTYFQNEAQLDKSGLPSDRFFAERPEGSVSTLKIQRTQQEDSAVYLCASTRVNTEAFFGQGTRLTVV.

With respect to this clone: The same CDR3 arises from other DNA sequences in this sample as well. The CDR3 reads CAWSVIAGEETQYF. CDR3 DNA: TGTGCCTGGAGTGTTATAGCGGGGGAAGAGACCCAGTACTTC. The chain recombines TRBV30 with TRBJ2-5; 9 nucleotides line up with TRBD2. From germline, CDR1 is GTSNPN and CDR2 SVGIG (reference sequence). The junction had 2 bases not matched to a gene; V was cut back by 0 bases and J by 3 bases. This CDR3 comprises 14 residues.

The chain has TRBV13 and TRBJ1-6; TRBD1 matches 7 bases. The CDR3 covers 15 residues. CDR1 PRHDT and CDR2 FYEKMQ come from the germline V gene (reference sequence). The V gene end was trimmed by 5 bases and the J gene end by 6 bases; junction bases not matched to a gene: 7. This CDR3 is CASSGGTAINSPLHF. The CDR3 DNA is TGTGCCAGCAGCGGAGGGACAGCGATTAATTCACCCCTCCACTTT.

DNA for the CDR3: TGTGCCAGCTCACCACCACTAGCAGTAAGCTCCTACAATGAGCAGTTCTTC. It is translated as CASSPPLAVSSYNEQFF. The chain has TRBV18 and TRBJ2-1; weak D call: TRBD2 (6 bases). The CDR3 loop spans 17 amino acids. Germline values: CDR1 KGHSH, CDR2 LQKENI. V was pared by 0 bases and J by 0 bases, with 12 bases between.

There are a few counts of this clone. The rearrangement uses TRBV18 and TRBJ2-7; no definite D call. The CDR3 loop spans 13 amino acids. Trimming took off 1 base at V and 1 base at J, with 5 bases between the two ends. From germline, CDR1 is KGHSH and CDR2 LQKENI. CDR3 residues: CASSPRLSYEQYV. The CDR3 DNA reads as TGTGCCAGCTCACCACGGTTGTCCTACGAGCAGTACGTC.

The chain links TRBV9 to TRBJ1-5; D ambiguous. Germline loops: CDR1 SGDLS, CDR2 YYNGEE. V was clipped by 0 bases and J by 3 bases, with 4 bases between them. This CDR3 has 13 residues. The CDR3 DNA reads TGTGCCAGCAGCGTAGGGTTCAATCAGCCCCAGCATTTT. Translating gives CASSVGFNQPQHF.

The CDR3 sequence is CASSLSGGPPPGNTIYF. DNA of the CDR3: TGCGCCAGCAGCTTATCGGGGGGTCCTCCTCCTGGAAACACCATATATTTT. The V gene is TRBV5-1, the J gene TRBJ1-3, with D perhaps matching TRBD1 (5 bases). Germline V gene data show CDR1 as SGHRS and CDR2 as YFSETQ. The CDR3 runs to 17 residues. The V end was cut by 2 bases, the J end by 2 bases, with 17 bases between.

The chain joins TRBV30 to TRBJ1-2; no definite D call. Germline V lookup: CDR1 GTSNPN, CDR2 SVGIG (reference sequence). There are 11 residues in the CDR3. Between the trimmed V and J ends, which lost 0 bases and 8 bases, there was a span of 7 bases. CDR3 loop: CAWSVLGGYTF. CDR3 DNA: TGTGCCTGGAGTGTCCTGGGAGGCTACACCTTC.